The TCR beta chain under discussion was sequenced for a study of cytomegalovirus exposure and HLA in healthy donors. Vbeta (60) and Jbeta (13) primers were used in the PCR. Here immunoSEQ multiplex PCR was the method, and the copy in TCRdb shows in-frame clones only, minus some. This sample has approximately 110,000 clones; about 79% occur once, and the top ten carry over 2.5%. Worth noting for this clone: What it binds is not known.

General study points: Over 150 TCR beta chains were listed as cytomegalovirus-associated. Using the classifier, cytomegalovirus status was reportedly diagnosed with high specificity and sensitivity. Later analysis identified 17,000 or so TCR beta sequences associated with HLA alleles, using a false discovery rate threshold of 0.05.

V lost 5 bases to trimming and J lost 3 bases; unmatched junction nucleotides: 3. This CDR3 region has 14 residues. Per the germline V gene, CDR1 is LNHDA and CDR2 is SQIVND (reference sequence). Sequences were obtained from PBMCs. This clonotype was sampled from a man over 45 in good health and CMV-seropositive. The gene calls are TRBV19 and TRBJ2-7, with 11 bases that match TRBD2. Here the CDR3 DNA reads TGTGCCAGTAGTGTGACTAGCGGGGACTACGAGCAGTACTTC. Encoded protein: CASSVTSGDYEQYF.